This T cell receptor (beta chain) was identified in a study of T cell repertoires in cytomegalovirus infection. Looking at the study overall: Recently identified HLA-C-restricted CMV epitopes were among the peptides used. An indication of both CMV infection and matching HLA type came from public TCR beta signatures.

V shed 3 bases and J shed 7 bases, with 16 bases lying between them. CDR3 length: 14 residues. Per the germline V gene, CDR1 is LNHDA and CDR2 is SQIVND (reference sequence). One entry per CDR3 protein, called by TCRdb with MiXCR from the reads. The sample holds 75,000 to 100,000 distinct CDR3 sequences, approximately 30% seen once. About this clonotype: Its target is unknown.

The sequencing used CD8+ T cells from cultured PBMCs, collected from culture after CMV antigen stimulation. The chain employs TRBV19 and TRBJ2-7; weak D call: TRBD1 (5 bases). The source of this sequence is a human donor in good health (CMV status not recorded). Some clones in this sample may be carry-over from other donors' samples. This CDR3 reads CASSIRAHSWEQYF. The DNA for the CDR3 is TGTGCCAGTAGTATCAGGGCGCATTCATGGGAGCAGTACTTC.